The source of this T cell receptor (beta chain) is a study of blood T cell repertoires in COVID-19. On the study more broadly: The samples span acute and convalescent COVID-19 from the United States, Italy and Spain. The analysed material was cDNA or gDNA that came from T cells, B-cell-depleted T cells, or PBMCs.

The CDR3 is 18 amino acids. From germline, CDR1 is SGDLS and CDR2 YYNGEE. V lost 3 bases to trimming and J lost 4 bases; unmatched junction nucleotides: 12. This table comes from immunoSEQ multiplex PCR, and its TCRdb copy is limited to in-frame clones, with some not included. The sample records some 31,000 clones, over 80% being singletons. The sequenced sample consisted of peripheral blood. The chain uses TRBV9 and TRBJ2-5; TRBD2 aligns across 13 bases. The TCR comes from a human donor with active COVID-19. The donor label of this sample is uncertain. The CDR3 DNA reads TGTGCCAGCAGCGGTAGCCGACTAGCGGGGGGAGGTCGAGAGACCCAGTACTTC. Amino acid sequence: CASSGSRLAGGGRETQYF.